The T cell receptor beta chain described here comes from a study of shared clonotypes between healthy human individuals. Sequencing used immunoSEQ multiplex PCR; TCRdb keeps in-frame clones, though not all of them. This table has 2 million to 2.5 million clones, 85% to 95% appearing once. Germline CDR1 is SGDLS and CDR2 is YYNGEE. V lost 4 bases, J lost 2 bases, and 4 bases stayed unmatched. This CDR3 spans 14 amino acids. The sequenced sample was naive CD4+ T cells sorted from blood. Subset meaning: CD45RA+ positively selected. V usage is TRBV9 and J usage is TRBJ2-3, with TRBD2 identical over 7 bases. The sequence was obtained from a man in his late teens or twenties in good health. The CDR3 nucleotides read TGTGCCAGCAGCCAGGGACTAACCACAGATACGCAGTATTTT. Protein product: CASSQGLTTDTQYF.